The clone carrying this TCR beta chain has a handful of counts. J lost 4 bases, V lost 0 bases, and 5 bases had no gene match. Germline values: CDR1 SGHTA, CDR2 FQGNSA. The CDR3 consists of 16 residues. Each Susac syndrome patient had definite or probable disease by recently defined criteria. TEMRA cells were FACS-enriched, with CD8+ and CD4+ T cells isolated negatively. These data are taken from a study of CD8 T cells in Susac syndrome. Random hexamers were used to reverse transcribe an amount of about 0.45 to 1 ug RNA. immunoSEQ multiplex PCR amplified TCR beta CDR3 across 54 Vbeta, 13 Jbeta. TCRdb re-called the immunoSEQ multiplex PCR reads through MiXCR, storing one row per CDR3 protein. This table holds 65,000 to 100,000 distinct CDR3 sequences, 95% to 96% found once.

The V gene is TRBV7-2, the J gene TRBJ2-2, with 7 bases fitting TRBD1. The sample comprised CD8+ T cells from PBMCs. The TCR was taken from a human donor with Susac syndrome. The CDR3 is CASSLAGTVGTGELFF. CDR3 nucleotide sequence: TGTGCCAGCAGCTTAGCGGGGACAGTAGGCACCGGGGAGCTGTTTTTT.